The 18 T cell receptor beta chains below all came from one sample that was sequenced in a study of cytomegalovirus exposure and HLA in healthy donors. The PCR ran on 60 Vbeta and 13 Jbeta primers. Here immunoSEQ multiplex PCR was the method, and the copy in TCRdb shows in-frame clones only, minus some. The sample includes 85,000 to 130,000 clones, roughly 80% of them seen just once. Input material: PBMCs. The receptor source for this set is a man in his forties in good health and CMV-seronegative.

This clone was observed once. The V and J genes are TRBV5-1 and TRBJ1-2; D is perhaps TRBD1 (5 bases). This CDR3 is built from 14 residues. The V end was cut by 4 bases, the J end by 1 base, with 11 bases between. Germline V gene lookup returns CDR1 SGHRS and CDR2 YFSETQ. CDR3 protein: CASSPRQGNYGYTF. DNA for the CDR3: TGCGCCAGCAGCCCCCGTCAGGGTAACTATGGCTACACCTTC.

This clone was seen a few times. The V call is TRBV2, the J call TRBJ1-5; 8 bases agree with TRBD1. V was pared by 5 bases and J by 5 bases, with 5 bases of the junction left unmatched. The CDR3 extends over 14 amino acids. Germline V gives CDR1 SNHLY, CDR2 FYNNEI. The CDR3 sequence: CASSPQTGDQPQHF. The CDR3 DNA reads as TGTGCCAGCAGTCCCCAGACAGGGGATCAGCCCCAGCATTTT.

The chain combines TRBV2 with TRBJ2-1; 11 positions agree with TRBD1. The CDR3 is made up of 14 amino acids. CDR1 is SNHLY, CDR2 FYNNEI, per germline. The trim removed 6 bases at V and 8 bases at J, leaving 6 bases unmatched. The CDR3 region is CASRRDRGEYEQFF. Written as DNA, the CDR3 is TGTGCCAGCAGAAGGGACAGGGGGGAGTATGAGCAGTTCTTC.

This clone has only one observation. The gene calls are TRBV11-2 and TRBJ1-1; TRBD1 might be the D (5 bases). Germline V lookup: CDR1 SGHAT, CDR2 FQNNGV. The germline V and J ends were trimmed by 1 base and 0 bases, with 15 bases remaining between them. The CDR3 sequence is 17 residues long. This CDR3 reads CASSLAGGFGVNTEAFF. The CDR3 DNA sequence: TGTGCCAGCAGCTTAGCGGGGGGTTTTGGTGTGAACACTGAAGCTTTCTTT.

This chain joins TRBV5-1 and TRBJ1-1; D might be TRBD1 (5 bases). CDR1 is SGHRS, CDR2 YFSETQ, per germline. Deletions cut 0 bases from V and 1 base from J, with 7 bases between. The CDR3 sequence is 14 residues long. The CDR3 coding sequence is TGCGCCAGCAGCTTGGTTACAGGGAACACTGAAGCTTTCTTT. Translated: CASSLVTGNTEAFF.

CDR3 bases: TGTGCCAGCAGCTCACTTAAACAGGGTTCGGGCTATGGCTACACCTTC. Protein sequence: CASSSLKQGSGYGYTF. The rearrangement joins TRBV5-5 to TRBJ1-2; the D gene is possibly TRBD1 (6 bases). Between the trimmed V and J ends, which lost 3 bases and 4 bases, there was a span of 19 bases. Germline loops: CDR1 SGHKS, CDR2 YYEKEE (reference sequence). The CDR3 has 16 residues.

The chain recombines TRBV21-1 with TRBJ2-7; the table's D gene call, TRBD1, was not cross checked with the DNA. TRBV21-1 is a listed pseudogene. The CDR3 has 16 residues. The CDR3 is CASSKGPGQGGYEQYF. The DNA of the CDR3 is TGTGCCAGCAGCAAAGGTCCTGGACAGGGTGGCTACGAGCAGTACTTC.

This clone came up once. The rearrangement links TRBV6-5 to TRBJ2-1; no reliable D call. The germline V gene has CDR1 MNHEY and CDR2 SVGAGI. Trimming took 2 bases from V and 8 from J, leaving 10 bases between them. The CDR3 is made up of 13 amino acids. The chain's CDR3 is CASSYRALHEQFF. The CDR3 coding sequence is TGTGCCAGCAGTTACCGCGCCCTGCATGAGCAGTTCTTC.

This chain joins TRBV18 and TRBJ2-7, with D perhaps TRBD1 (5 bases). V lost 3 bases, J lost 2 bases, and 8 bases lay in between. This CDR3 is built from 13 residues. Per germline, CDR1 KGHSH and CDR2 LQKENI. The CDR3 reads CASSPREAYEQYF. The CDR3 DNA is TGTGCCAGCTCACCCAGGGAAGCCTACGAGCAGTACTTC.

The chain carries TRBV7-9 and TRBJ1-6; TRBD1 matches 10 bases. V trimming: 3 bases; J trimming: 9 bases; junction bases outside the gene matches: 5. From germline, CDR1 is SEHNR and CDR2 FQNEAQ (reference sequence). The CDR3 is 15 residues long. CDR3 loop: CASSFGQGVGSPLHF. As DNA, the CDR3 is TGTGCCAGCAGCTTCGGACAGGGGGTAGGTTCACCCCTCCACTTT. The full variable domain, completed using reference TRBV7-9 and TRBJ1-6, is DTGVSQNPRHKITKRGQNVTFRCDPISEHNRLYWYRQTLGQGPEFLTYFQNEAQLEKSRLLSDRFSAERPKGSFSTLEIQRTEQGDSAMYLCASSFGQGVGSPLHFGNGTRLTVT.

This sequence joins TRBV7-2 and TRBJ2-5, with 11 bases identical to TRBD2. CDR1 is SGHTA, CDR2 FQGNSA, per germline. V was clipped by 9 bases and J by 5 bases; unmatched bases: 5. The CDR3 has 13 amino acids. The CDR3 sequence: CASSGGAFETQYF. CDR3 coding DNA: TGTGCCAGTAGCGGGGGGGCCTTTGAGACCCAGTACTTC.

This clone was recorded a few times. The chain links TRBV5-1 to TRBJ2-1; 8 nucleotides agree with TRBD2. The CDR3 is 15 residues long. CDR1 is SGHRS and CDR2 is YFSETQ in the germline V gene. V lost 0 bases to trimming and J lost 8 bases; unmatched junction nucleotides: 7. In DNA form, the CDR3 reads TGCGCCAGCAGCTTGGCGGGGGGGCTCGTAGATGAGCAGTTCTTC. This encodes CASSLAGGLVDEQFF.

This clone occurred once. This chain joins TRBV27 and TRBJ1-5, with D unresolved. CDR3 size: 15 residues. V lost 3 bases, J lost 0 bases, and 9 bases lay in between. Germline loops: CDR1 MNHEY, CDR2 SMNVEV (reference sequence). As DNA, the CDR3 is TGTGCCAGCAGTTTTTCGGTGTCTAGCAATCAGCCCCAGCATTTT. Residues: CASSFSVSSNQPQHF.

The chain employs TRBV28 and TRBJ2-4, with a tentative D call TRBD1 (7 bases). This CDR3 is built from 16 residues. V lost 10 bases to trimming and J lost 0 bases, with 19 bases between them. Looked up from germline, CDR1 is MDHEN and CDR2 is SYDVKM. The CDR3 loop reads CATGQAGLLAKNIQYF. DNA of the CDR3: TGTGCCACCGGACAGGCGGGGCTTCTAGCCAAAAACATTCAGTACTTC. Complete variable domain (other parts from reference TRBV28 and TRBJ2-4): DVKVTQSSRYLVKRTGEKVFLECVQDMDHENMFWYRQDPGLGLRLIYFSYDVKMKEKGDIPEGYSVSREKKERFSLILESASTNQTSMYLCATGQAGLLAKNIQYFGAGTRLSVL.

The rearrangement links TRBV13 to TRBJ2-2; TRBD2 aligns across 7 bases. CDR3 length: 13 residues. V shed 3 bases, J shed 9 bases, and the junction held 4 bases outside the gene matches. Germline-derived CDR1 and CDR2 are PRHDT and FYEKMQ (reference sequence). The CDR3 protein is CASSFGTNRELFF. DNA of the CDR3: TGTGCCAGCAGCTTTGGGACTAATAGGGAGCTGTTTTTT. The complete variable domain, with remaining parts taken from reference TRBV13 and TRBJ2-2, reads AAGVIQSPRHLIKEKRETATLKCYPIPRHDTVYWYQQGPGQDPQFLISFYEKMQSDKGSIPDRFSAQQFSDYHSELNMSSLELGDSALYFCASSFGTNRELFFGEGSRLTVL.

V gene TRBV5-1 combines with J gene TRBJ1-2; no reliable D call. Germline V gene data show CDR1 as SGHRS and CDR2 as YFSETQ. The V end was cut by 3 bases, the J end by 4 bases, with 7 bases between. CDR3 length equals 12 residues. The CDR3: CASSSGSYGYTF. CDR3 DNA: TGCGCCAGCAGCTCGGGGAGCTATGGCTACACCTTC.

The CDR3 is CASSPPGTINPETQYF. The CDR3 region has the DNA TGCGCCAGCAGCCCTCCGGGGACTATTAATCCGGAGACCCAGTACTTC. The chain joins TRBV4-1 to TRBJ2-5; 7 bases align to TRBD2. The CDR3 is made up of 16 amino acids. Germline CDR1 MGHRA, CDR2 YSYEKL. V shed 4 bases, J shed 5 bases, and the junction held 13 bases outside the gene matches.

The V and J genes are TRBV6-5 and TRBJ2-7; a possible D gene is TRBD1 (7 bases). The V end lost 3 bases, the J end lost 0 bases, and 15 bases lay between the germline ends. The CDR3 is 16 amino acids. CDR1 is MNHEY, CDR2 SVGAGI, per germline. For the CDR3, the DNA is TGTGCCAGCAGTTATTCCGCGGGACAGAGCTCCTACGAGCAGTACTTC. Its protein is CASSYSAGQSSYEQYF.